A single sample is the source of the 13 T cell receptor beta chains below, sequenced in a study of blood T cell repertoires in COVID-19. Method: immunoSEQ multiplex PCR; TCRdb's copy keeps in-frame clones and lacks some. The sample has 200,000 to 250,000 clones, 86% seen once. Sequenced input: PBMCs or T cells enriched from blood (not recorded which). All receptors come from a woman between 50 and 59 years old who had recovered from COVID-19.

The chain recombines TRBV2 with TRBJ2-2, with TRBD1 matching 10 bases. V dropped 8 bases and J dropped 6; count of bases not matched to a gene: 6. The CDR3 spans 14 residues. Germline CDR1 and CDR2: SNHLY and FYNNEI. In DNA form, the CDR3 reads TGTGCCAGCGCTGGACAGGGGGTCGCCGGGGAGCTGTTTTTT. Its protein product is CASAGQGVAGELFF.

The chain joins TRBV28 to TRBJ1-1, with TRBD1 matching 9 bases. CDR1 and CDR2 from the germline V gene are MDHEN and SYDVKM. The CDR3 has 15 residues. J lost 1 base, V lost 6 bases, and 6 bases had no gene match. The CDR3 DNA reads as TGTGCCAGCAGAACAGGGGGCGCGTGGAACACTGAAGCTTTCTTT. Translation gives CASRTGGAWNTEAFF.

The chain carries TRBV27 and TRBJ2-3, with TRBD2 as a possible D gene (5 bases). The CDR3 is 14 amino acids. V was trimmed by 2 bases and J by 5 bases, leaving 11 bases between them. CDR1 MNHEY and CDR2 SMNVEV come from the germline V gene (reference sequence). The CDR3 region is CASSLRGSGDTQYF. CDR3 nucleotide sequence: TGTGCCAGCAGTTTAAGAGGGAGTGGAGATACGCAGTATTTT.

This chain uses TRBV4-1 with TRBJ2-5; perhaps TRBD1 as D (6 bases). The germline V and J ends were trimmed by 1 base and 4 bases, with 19 bases remaining between them. The CDR3 has 17 amino acids. Germline V lookup: CDR1 MGHRA, CDR2 YSYEKL. The CDR3 DNA reads as TGCGCCAGCAGCCAAGGTCCCCCCAGGGGCTCTCGAGAGACCCAGTACTTC. Residues: CASSQGPPRGSRETQYF.

This chain's CDR3 is CASSSGQGRAGNTIYF. In nucleotides, the CDR3 is TGTGCCAGCAGCTCGGGACAGGGAAGGGCTGGAAACACCATATATTTT. V and J are TRBV7-2 and TRBJ1-3, with 9 bases that match TRBD1. Trimming removed 4 bases from V and 2 bases from J; junction bases left unmatched: 6. Germline V gene data show CDR1 as SGHTA and CDR2 as FQGNSA. The CDR3 consists of 16 residues. The full variable domain, rest sourced from reference TRBV7-2 and TRBJ1-3, is GAGVSQSPSNKVTEKGKDVELRCDPISGHTALYWYRQSLGQGLEFLIYFQGNSAPDKSGLPSDRFSAERTGGSVSTLTIQRTQQEDSAVYLCASSSGQGRAGNTIYFGEGSWLTVV.

The V call is TRBV6-2 or TRBV6-3, the J call TRBJ2-1; 9 nucleotides agree with TRBD1. The CDR3 has 15 residues. From germline, CDR1 is MNHEY and CDR2 SVGEGT. Losses at the gene ends were 5 bases for V and 6 bases for J; bases not matched to a gene: 8. Written as DNA, the CDR3 is TGTGCCAGCAGTCCCCCGGGACAGGGAGTCAATGAGCAGTTCTTC. Its translation is CASSPPGQGVNEQFF.

The table lists this clone with a count of one. The J gene is TRBJ1-1, the V gene TRBV9; maybe TRBD1 (6 bases). This CDR3 has 16 residues. Germline-derived CDR1 and CDR2 are SGDLS and YYNGEE. The V end lost 4 bases, the J end lost 4 bases, and 20 bases lay between the germline ends. The CDR3 protein is CASSSRGGASSTEAFF. CDR3 sequence (DNA): TGTGCCAGCAGCTCCCGTGGGGGGGCCAGTAGCACTGAAGCTTTCTTT.

The V and J genes are TRBV10-3 and TRBJ1-1; possible D gene TRBD1, 6 bases. CDR1 and CDR2 from the germline V gene are ENHRY and SYGVKD. The CDR3 runs to 13 residues. The V end was cut by 10 bases, the J end by 3 bases, with 15 bases between. The CDR3 region has the DNA TGTGCCACCCATGGACAGACACACACTGAAGCTTTCTTT. Its translation: CATHGQTHTEAFF.

The rearrangement links TRBV7-8 to TRBJ2-1; possibly TRBD2 for D (6 bases). Between the trimmed V and J ends, which lost 1 base and 3 bases, there was a span of 13 bases. This CDR3 region has 16 residues. From germline, CDR1 is SGHVS and CDR2 FQNEAQ. CDR3 coding DNA: TGTGCCAGCAGCTTAGTGTCGGGAGAAGTCTACAATGAGCAGTTCTTC. Translation: CASSLVSGEVYNEQFF.

The chain couples TRBV29-1 to TRBJ2-5, with D perhaps matching TRBD1 (5 bases). This CDR3 comprises 12 residues. V lost 7 bases and J lost 5, with 14 bases in between. Germline V gene lookup returns CDR1 SQVTM and CDR2 ANQGSEA. The CDR3 sequence: CSATGVFETQYF. As DNA, the CDR3 is TGCAGCGCCACAGGAGTCTTCGAGACCCAGTACTTC.

CDR3 protein: CASSLTGFGGYTF. The CDR3 DNA is TGTGCCAGCAGCTTGACAGGGTTTGGAGGCTACACCTTC. The V gene is TRBV11-3, the J gene TRBJ1-2; TRBD1 matches 7 bases. The V segment lost 3 bases and the J segment 8 bases; nucleotides outside the gene matches: 6. The CDR3 covers 13 residues. Germline loops: CDR1 SGHNT, CDR2 YENEEA.

This clone was seen just once. This chain links TRBV7-8 with TRBJ1-2; TRBD1 might be the D (6 bases). Germline V gene data show CDR1 as SGHVS and CDR2 as FQNEAQ. Trimming pared 4 bases from V and 1 base from J, leaving 13 bases between. CDR3 size: 15 residues. The CDR3 reads CASSSTGGLNYGYTF. The CDR3 coding sequence is TGTGCCAGCAGCTCTACGGGGGGGCTTAACTATGGCTACACCTTC.

The V and J genes are TRBV6-2 or TRBV6-3 and TRBJ1-1; D may be TRBD1 (5 bases). V was shortened by 7 bases and J by 4 bases, with 19 bases between the two germline ends. The CDR3 covers 15 residues. CDR1 is MNHEY and CDR2 is SVGEGT in the germline V gene. In nucleotides, the CDR3 is TGTGCCAGCACCCCTCGGGGGGAGGGAACCACTGAAGCTTTCTTT. As protein: CASTPRGEGTTEAFF.